Following are 18 T cell receptor beta chains from one sample sequenced in a study of OX40 agonist ivuxolimab in advanced cancers. This table comes from immunoSEQ multiplex PCR, and its TCRdb copy is limited to in-frame clones, with some not included. The sample yields over 25,000 clones, about 76% seen once. The sample consisted of CD4+ or CD8+ T cells sorted from blood, taken in a trial of the OX40 agonist ivuxolimab. Receptors originate from an adult with an advanced solid tumor such as melanoma, head and neck, liver or kidney cancer.

The J gene is TRBJ1-2, the V gene TRBV27; TRBD1 matches at 7 bases. Germline V gene data show CDR1 as MNHEY and CDR2 as SMNVEV (reference sequence). The CDR3 runs to 13 residues. Trimming took 6 bases from V and 6 from J; bases not matched to a gene: 7. This chain's CDR3 is CASRNRGLDGYTF. The CDR3 nucleotides read TGTGCCAGCAGGAACAGGGGACTCGATGGCTACACCTTC.

This chain links TRBV6-5 with TRBJ2-7; D not certain. Trimming left V 5 bases short and J 2 bases short, with 10 bases between. The CDR3 contains 13 residues. Germline-derived CDR1 and CDR2 are MNHEY and SVGAGI. Written as DNA, the CDR3 is TGTGCCAGCAGTACCCGGGCCACCTACGAGCAGTACTTC. Protein: CASSTRATYEQYF.

Comments on this clone: The CDR3 does not close with the conserved phenylalanine or tryptophan, likely indicating a read error. It is unclear where the CDR3 begins or ends on the DNA, so no DNA is shown, and the CDR3 is as TCRdb lists it. The gene calls are TRBV6-5 and TRBJ1-5; the table's D gene call, TRBD1, was not cross checked with the DNA. Germline V gene lookup returns CDR1 MNHEY and CDR2 SVGAGI. 10 amino acids form the CDR3, both terminal residues included. CDR3 residues: CASRGQGTLS.

Relative to its sample, this clone is medium-sized (0.01 to 0.1%). V usage is TRBV28 and J usage is TRBJ2-7; 12 bases match TRBD2. The V gene's germline CDR1 is MDHEN and CDR2 SYDVKM. The CDR3 consists of 15 residues. J lost 4 bases, V lost 6 bases, and 7 bases had no gene match. CDR3 sequence reads: CASRPTSGRMYEQYF. The DNA of the CDR3 is TGTGCCAGCAGGCCCACTAGCGGGAGGATGTACGAGCAGTACTTC.

This clone was observed a handful of times. This sequence joins TRBV6-5 and TRBJ2-1; the D gene is possibly TRBD2 (6 bases). CDR1 is MNHEY and CDR2 is SVGAGI in the germline V gene. This CDR3 comprises 16 residues. V lost 6 bases and J lost 8, with 23 bases in between. The CDR3 protein is CASSYAPGDNTDEQFF. The CDR3 region has the DNA TGTGCCAGCAGCTACGCCCCGGGAGATAATACGGATGAGCAGTTCTTC.

The V gene is TRBV11-3, the J gene TRBJ2-5, with D perhaps TRBD2 (6 bases). The CDR3 totals 14 residues. The germline V and J ends were trimmed by 1 base and 4 bases, with 10 bases remaining between them. CDR1 and CDR2 (germline): SGHNT, YENEEA. CDR3 nucleotide sequence: TGTGCCAGCAGCTTAGTTGGAGGGATAGAGACCCAGTACTTC. Its translation is CASSLVGGIETQYF.

This clone was counted between two and nine times. The rearrangement uses TRBV11-3 and TRBJ2-7, with D possibly being TRBD2 (5 bases). Germline V gives CDR1 SGHNT, CDR2 YENEEA. Trimming pared 6 bases from V and 1 base from J, leaving 13 bases between. This CDR3 is 14 amino acids long. The CDR3 sequence is CASSTIASSYEQYF. Written as DNA, the CDR3 is TGTGCCAGCAGTACCATAGCGTCATCCTACGAGCAGTACTTC.

The chain has TRBV9 and TRBJ2-1; D is perhaps TRBD2 (6 bases). Germline-derived CDR1 and CDR2 are SGDLS and YYNGEE. This CDR3 is built from 13 residues. V lost 4 bases, J lost 7 bases, and 12 bases lay in between. The CDR3: CASSPGGGNEQFF. In DNA, the CDR3 is TGTGCCAGCAGCCCTGGAGGAGGGAATGAGCAGTTCTTC.

The chain recombines TRBV5-6 with TRBJ2-2; D gene unclear. With 2 bases removed from V and 5 bases from J, the gap between germline ends came to 13 bases. Germline CDR1 is SGHDT and CDR2 is YYEEEE. This CDR3 has 15 residues. Written as DNA, the CDR3 is TGTGCCAGCAGCTTCGTTATTGAGGATACCGGGGAGCTGTTTTTT. Translating gives CASSFVIEDTGELFF. The whole variable domain, remainder taken from reference TRBV5-6 and TRBJ2-2, is DAGVTQSPTHLIKTRGQQVTLRCSPKSGHDTVSWYQQALGQGPQFIFQYYEEEERQRGNFPDRFSGHQFPNYSSELNVNALLLGDSALYLCASSFVIEDTGELFFGEGSRLTVL.

The V call is TRBV10-3, the J call TRBJ1-1; D unclear. The V gene lost 3 bases and the J gene lost 0 bases, with 11 bases spanning the gap. The CDR3 totals 15 residues. The germline gives CDR1 ENHRY, CDR2 SYGVKD. CDR3 in DNA: TGTGCCATCAGTGATCATACAGAAATGAACACTGAAGCTTTCTTT. Translated: CAISDHTEMNTEAFF.

This clone showed up just a few times. The V call is TRBV9, the J call TRBJ2-5; 11 nucleotides match TRBD2. Looked up from germline, CDR1 is SGDLS and CDR2 is YYNGEE. CDR3 length: 14 amino acids. The V segment lost 4 bases and the J segment 5 bases; nucleotides outside the gene matches: 4. CDR3 in amino acids: CASSPSGGIETQYF. In DNA, the CDR3 is TGTGCCAGCAGCCCTAGCGGGGGGATCGAGACCCAGTACTTC.

The V and J genes are TRBV30 and TRBJ1-2; tentative D call: TRBD1 (6 bases). Germline values: CDR1 GTSNPN, CDR2 SVGIG (reference sequence). Deletions cut 4 bases from V and 6 bases from J, with 15 bases between. This CDR3 has 13 residues. The DNA for the CDR3 is TGTGCCTGGAACAGGGAACGGGCGGATGGCTACACCTTC. Its protein is CAWNRERADGYTF.

The chain uses TRBV7-6 and TRBJ1-2, with TRBD1 identical over 7 bases. The CDR3 length is 17 residues. Germline values: CDR1 SGHVS, CDR2 FNYEAQ. Germline trimming cut 1 base from V and 1 base from J; bases unmatched to any gene: 9. CDR3 amino acids: CASSLDPLGGGNYGYTF. The CDR3 DNA reads as TGTGCCAGCAGCTTAGACCCTTTAGGGGGCGGTAACTATGGCTACACCTTC.

The CDR3 DNA reads TGTGCCAGCAGCTTAAGCCAGGGCGGAGGAGAGACCCAGTACTTC. Its protein product is CASSLSQGGGETQYF. The rearrangement links TRBV7-3 to TRBJ2-5; D tentatively reads TRBD1 or TRBD2 (5 bases each). Germline V lookup: CDR1 SGHTA, CDR2 FQGTGA. Trimming cost V 1 base and J 4 bases, with 13 bases left between them. This CDR3 is built from 15 residues.

The chain recombines TRBV19 with TRBJ2-2; no reliable D call. Germline CDR1 and CDR2: LNHDA and SQIVND (reference sequence). The CDR3 totals 14 residues. V gave up 5 bases and J gave up 3 bases, with 10 bases separating them. CDR3 bases: TGTGCCAGTAGTGACGGGCCCTACACCGGGGAGCTGTTTTTT. Translation: CASSDGPYTGELFF.

This clone has a handful of counts. The chain recombines TRBV6-5 with TRBJ1-4, with 9 bases identical to TRBD1. The CDR3 is 13 residues long. The germline V gene encodes CDR1 MNHEY and CDR2 SVGAGI. Trimming removed 8 bases from V and 10 bases from J; junction bases left unmatched: 8. The CDR3 nucleotides read TGTGCCAGCCACGTGGAGACAGGGGGAAAACTGTTTTTT. Its protein is CASHVETGGKLFF.

The rearrangement joins TRBV5-6 to TRBJ2-1; D is perhaps TRBD2 (5 bases). From germline, CDR1 is SGHDT and CDR2 YYEEEE. This CDR3 has 14 residues. V dropped 3 bases and J dropped 0 bases, with 7 bases sitting between them. The CDR3 coding sequence is TGTGCCAGCAGCTCGGGATTCTCCTACAATGAGCAGTTCTTC. Its protein is CASSSGFSYNEQFF.

This clone was observed a handful of times. The J gene is TRBJ1-2, the V gene TRBV9; 8 bases map to TRBD1. The CDR3 has 16 amino acids. Germline-derived CDR1 and CDR2 are SGDLS and YYNGEE. V dropped 0 bases and J dropped 4; count of bases not matched to a gene: 8. CDR3 region: CASSVEGPGGVYGYTF. The CDR3 bases are TGTGCCAGCAGCGTAGAGGGACCAGGGGGCGTCTATGGCTACACCTTC.